This T cell receptor beta chain was recorded in a study of blood T cells in healthy people across ages. It was with a sample-barcoded 5' primer and a J-beta primer mix that a second PCR of roughly 7 to 12 cycles was run. A tag from a template-switch adaptor with 12 random nucleotides marked each cDNA molecule. In TCRdb, the 5' RACE reads were re-called with MiXCR into one record per CDR3 protein. This repertoire shows 540,000 or so distinct CDR3 sequences, around 48% found once; its top ten account for around 23%. The V end was cut by 0 bases, the J end by 8 bases, with 13 bases between. Looked up from germline, CDR1 is MGHRA and CDR2 is YSYEKL. The CDR3 is made up of 14 amino acids.

This receptor was identified in a man older than 75 in good health. The J gene is TRBJ1-2, the V gene TRBV4-1; D is uncertain. The specimen sequenced was blood. The CDR3 bases are TGCGCCAGCAGCCAAGATCCAGGCGTGGGAGGCTACACCTTC. It translates to CASSQDPGVGGYTF.